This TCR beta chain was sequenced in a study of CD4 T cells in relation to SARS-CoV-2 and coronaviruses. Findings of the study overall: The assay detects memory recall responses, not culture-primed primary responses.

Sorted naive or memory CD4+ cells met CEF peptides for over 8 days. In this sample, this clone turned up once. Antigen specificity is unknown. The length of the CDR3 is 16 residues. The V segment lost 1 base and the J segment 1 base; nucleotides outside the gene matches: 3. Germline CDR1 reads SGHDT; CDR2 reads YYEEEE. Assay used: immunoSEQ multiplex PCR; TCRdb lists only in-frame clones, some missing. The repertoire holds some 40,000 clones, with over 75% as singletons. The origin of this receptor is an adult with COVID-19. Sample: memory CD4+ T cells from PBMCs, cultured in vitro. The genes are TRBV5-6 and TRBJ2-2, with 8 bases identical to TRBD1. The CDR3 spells CASSLFGTGNTGELFF. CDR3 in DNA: TGTGCCAGCAGCTTGTTCGGGACAGGGAACACCGGGGAGCTGTTTTTT.